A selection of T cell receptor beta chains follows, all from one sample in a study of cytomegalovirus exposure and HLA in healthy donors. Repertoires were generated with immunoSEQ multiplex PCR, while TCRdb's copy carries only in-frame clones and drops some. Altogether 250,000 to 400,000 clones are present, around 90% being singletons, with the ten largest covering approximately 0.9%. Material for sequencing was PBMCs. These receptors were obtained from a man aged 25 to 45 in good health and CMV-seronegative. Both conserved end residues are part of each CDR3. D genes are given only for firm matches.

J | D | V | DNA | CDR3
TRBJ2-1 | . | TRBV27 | TGTGCCAGCATTCCAACGGGGAGCGGGCTGGAGAATGAGCAGTTCTTC | CASIPTGSGLENEQFF
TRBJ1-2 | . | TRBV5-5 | TGTGCCAGCAGCTACCTAGCCGCATCTGATGGCTACACCTTC | CASSYLAASDGYTF
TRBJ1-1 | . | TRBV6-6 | TGTGCCAGCAGTTACTCGACCGGGGAAGCTTTCTTT | CASSYSTGEAFF
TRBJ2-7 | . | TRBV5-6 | TGTGCCAGCAGCTTGGCCAGTCCCTACGAGCAGTACTTC | CASSLASPYEQYF
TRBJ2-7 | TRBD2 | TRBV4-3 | TGCGCCAGCAGCCAAAGACTAGCGGGGGGCCTCCTTTACGAGCAGTACTTC | CASSQRLAGGLLYEQYF
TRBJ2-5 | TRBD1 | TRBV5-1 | TGCGCCAGCAGGGCCGGGACAGGGGCATACCAAGAGACCCAGTACTTC | CASRAGTGAYQETQYF
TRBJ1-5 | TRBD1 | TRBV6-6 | TGTGCCAGCAGTATACAGGGGCGGAATCAGCCCCAGCATTTT | CASSIQGRNQPQHF
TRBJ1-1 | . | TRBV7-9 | TGTGCCAGCAGCTTAGCGCACAGGGCTGAAGCTTTCTTT | CASSLAHRAEAFF
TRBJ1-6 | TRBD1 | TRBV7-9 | TGTGCCAGCAGCCTGGCGGACAGGGTTAATTCACCCCTCCACTTT | CASSLADRVNSPLHF
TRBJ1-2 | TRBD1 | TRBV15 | TGTGCCACCAGCAGAGATATGGGACAGGGGGCAGGCGGCTACACCTTC | CATSRDMGQGAGGYTF
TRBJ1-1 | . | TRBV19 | TGTGCCAGTAGTATTGGAAGGACTATGAACACTGAAGCTTTCTTT | CASSIGRTMNTEAFF
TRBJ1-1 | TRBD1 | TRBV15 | TGTGCCACCAGCAGAGTAGGGCCAGGGGGCGTTCCTGAAGCTTTCTTT | CATSRVGPGGVPEAFF
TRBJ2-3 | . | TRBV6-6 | TGTGCCAGCAGTTATCTAGATACGCAGTATTTT | CASSYLDTQYF
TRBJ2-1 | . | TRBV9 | TGTGCCAGCAGCGTAGGTGGGGGGGCTTACAATGAGCAGTTCTTC | CASSVGGGAYNEQFF
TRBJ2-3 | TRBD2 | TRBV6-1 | TGTGCCAGCAGTGGGGGCGTAGCGGGGGGGCGTATCACAGATACGCAGTATTTT | CASSGGVAGGRITDTQYF
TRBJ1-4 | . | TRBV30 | TGTGCCTGGAGTGTTTTCCAGACTAATGAAAAACTGTTTTTT | CAWSVFQTNEKLFF
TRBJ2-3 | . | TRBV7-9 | TGTGCCAGCAGCCCTCCTGGGGGCAGAGATACGCAGTATTTT | CASSPPGGRDTQYF